These 5 T cell receptor beta chains were all obtained from the same sample, sequenced in a study of molecular identifiers for immune sequencing clone quantification. MiXCR was run by TCRdb on the PCR reads, yielding one entry per CDR3 protein. Of over 300,000 distinct CDR3 sequences listed, 24% were seen once; the top ten hold 0.65% to 0.75%. What was sequenced was naive CD8+ T cells from blood, with Jurkat cell RNA spiked in. The subset here: FACS-sorted CD8+CD4-CCR7+CD45RA+ naive T cells. The source is a human donor in good health. Some libraries in this study had Jurkat cell RNA spiked in.

Regarding this clonotype: A single base separates this from a much larger clone, so it may be a read error. V and J are TRBV7-9 and TRBJ2-2; D unresolved. This CDR3 region has 15 residues. Germline V CDR1 and CDR2: SEHNR, FQNEAQ (reference sequence). In nucleotides, the CDR3 is TGTGCCGGCAGCCCATCCGGACGAACCTCCGGGGAGCTGTTTTTT. Protein sequence: CAGSPSGRTSGELFF.

This clonotype was detected many times. This chain connects TRBV5-1 to TRBJ2-4, with 7 bases matching TRBD1. The CDR3 has 18 amino acids. Losses at the gene ends were 0 bases for V and 6 bases for J; bases not matched to a gene: 15. Per germline, CDR1 SGHRS and CDR2 YFSETQ. In nucleotides, the CDR3 is TGCGCCAGCAGCTTGGTCCCCGACAGGGTGGTCACCCGAAACATTCAGTACTTC. Protein product: CASSLVPDRVVTRNIQYF.

In this sample, this clonotype turned up many times. V gene TRBV6-5 combines with J gene TRBJ2-2; D remains ambiguous. V dropped 0 bases and J dropped 5 bases, with 13 bases sitting between them. The CDR3 totals 16 residues. Germline V gives CDR1 MNHEY, CDR2 SVGAGI. CDR3 amino acids: CASSYSLYGNTGELFF. Written as DNA, the CDR3 is TGTGCCAGCAGTTACTCGTTGTACGGCAATACCGGGGAGCTGTTTTTT.

This rearrangement joins TRBV4-3 to TRBJ1-1; 10 bases fit TRBD1. V trimming: 3 bases; J trimming: 7 bases; junction bases outside the gene matches: 11. There are 16 residues in the CDR3. The germline V gene encodes CDR1 LGHNA and CDR2 YSLEER. CDR3 nucleotides: TGCGCCAGCAGCCACACCATGGGGACAGGGGTTGATGAAGCTTTCTTT. It translates to CASSHTMGTGVDEAFF.

As concerns this clonotype: Given a much more abundant clone one base away, this may be a read error. The chain links TRBV6-2 or TRBV6-3 to TRBJ2-3; D gene unclear. The CDR3 is 11 amino acids. Looked up from germline, CDR1 is MNHEY and CDR2 is SVGEGT. DNA for the CDR3: TGTGCCAGCAGTTACCTGGATACGCTGTATTTT. Amino acid sequence: CASSYLDTLYF.